A selection of T cell receptor beta chains follows, all from one sample in a study of OX40 agonist ivuxolimab in advanced cancers. Data came from immunoSEQ multiplex PCR; TCRdb stores just in-frame clones and leaves some out. The repertoire holds around 130,000 clones, with about 93% as singletons. This material consisted of CD4+ or CD8+ T cells sorted from blood, taken in a trial of the OX40 agonist ivuxolimab. All receptors come from an adult with an advanced solid tumor such as melanoma, head and neck, liver or kidney cancer. CDR3s include the opening cysteine and the closing phenylalanine or tryptophan. The order of the fields is clone size, CDR3 length, J gene, D gene, V gene, CDR3 protein, CDR3 DNA. The D gene is left open where the match is weak. The size of a clone is reported for some rows only, either as once, few or many, or as a class for expanded clones.

>NA|14|TRBJ2-3|NA|TRBV6-5
CASSLRGLTDTQYF
TGTGCCAGCAGCCTTCGGGGCCTCACAGATACGCAGTATTTT
>NA|12|TRBJ2-5|NA|TRBV14
CASSQLRETQYF
TGTGCCAGCAGCCAACTTCGGGAGACCCAGTACTTC
>NA|13|TRBJ2-7|NA|TRBV5-1
CASRGTGSNEQYF
TGCGCCAGCAGGGGAACAGGGTCGAACGAGCAGTACTTC
>once|15|TRBJ2-3|NA|TRBV5-1
CASSLVGVSTDTQYF
TGCGCCAGCAGCTTGGTCGGGGTCAGCACAGATACGCAGTATTTT
>NA|18|TRBJ1-3|NA|TRBV5-6
CASSLGAPGLASGNTIYF
TGTGCCAGCAGCTTGGGGGCTCCGGGACTTGCCTCTGGAAACACCATATATTTT
>NA|12|TRBJ1-2|NA|TRBV6-5
CASSPAGDGYTF
TGTGCCAGCAGTCCCGCCGGGGATGGCTACACCTTC
>NA|14|TRBJ2-3|NA|TRBV6-5
CASRSTLSTDTQYF
TGTGCCAGCAGGTCCACCCTCTCCACAGATACGCAGTATTTT
>NA|13|TRBJ2-1|TRBD1|TRBV7-2
CASSATGKGEQFF
TGTGCCAGCAGCGCGACAGGGAAGGGTGAGCAGTTCTTC
>NA|12|TRBJ2-3|NA|TRBV18
CASSPVPDTQYF
TGTGCCAGCTCACCAGTCCCAGATACGCAGTATTTT
>NA|14|TRBJ2-5|NA|TRBV10-1
CASSDDTERETQYF
TGCGCCAGCAGTGACGACACCGAAAGGGAGACCCAGTACTTC
>NA|14|TRBJ2-5|NA|TRBV11-2
CASSFSGAGETQYF
TGTGCCAGCAGCTTTTCAGGGGCTGGAGAGACCCAGTACTTC
>NA|15|TRBJ2-7|TRBD1|TRBV6-1
CASSEAGTGSYEQYF
TGTGCCAGCAGTGAAGCCGGGACAGGGTCCTACGAGCAGTACTTC
>NA|13|TRBJ2-7|TRBD1|TRBV27
CASSTRQGHEQYF
TGTGCCAGCAGTACCCGACAGGGGCACGAGCAGTACTTC
>NA|15|TRBJ2-3|NA|TRBV7-3
CASSLSNLGQDTQYF
TGTGCCAGCAGCTTAAGTAACTTAGGCCAAGATACGCAGTATTTT
>NA|10|TRBJ1-1|NA|TRBV2
CASGGGEAFF
TGTGCCAGCGGAGGGGGTGAAGCTTTCTTT
>NA|14|TRBJ1-1|NA|TRBV5-1
CASSLVGVNTEAFF
TGCGCCAGCAGCTTGGTGGGGGTGAACACTGAAGCTTTCTTT
>NA|14|TRBJ2-7|TRBD1|TRBV6-6
CASSYRDRTYEQYF
TGTGCCAGCAGTTACCGGGACAGAACCTACGAGCAGTACTTC
>NA|12|TRBJ2-3|NA|TRBV6-1
CASKGSGDTQYF
TGTGCCAGCAAAGGAAGTGGAGATACGCAGTATTTT
>NA|14|TRBJ1-1|TRBD1|TRBV5-1
CASSRDRGGSEAFF
TGCGCCAGCAGCCGGGACAGGGGTGGTTCTGAAGCTTTCTTT
>NA|13|TRBJ2-1|NA|TRBV5-1
CASRPDGGGEQFF
TGCGCCAGCAGACCCGACGGGGGTGGAGAGCAGTTCTTC
>NA|15|TRBJ1-2|TRBD1|TRBV6-5
CASSPRQGLNYGYTF
TGTGCCAGCAGTCCACGACAGGGGCTTAACTATGGCTACACCTTC
>NA|15|TRBJ2-7|TRBD2|TRBV19
CASSMDSGMTYEQYF
TGTGCCAGTAGTATGGATAGCGGGATGACCTACGAGCAGTACTTC
>NA|11|TRBJ2-3|NA|TRBV29-1
CSVADTDTQYF
TGCAGCGTTGCGGACACAGATACGCAGTATTTT
>NA|18|TRBJ2-1|TRBD2|TRBV4-2
CASSQGTSGGDPYNEQFF
TGTGCCAGCAGCCAAGGAACTAGCGGGGGGGACCCCTACAATGAGCAGTTCTTC
>NA|17|TRBJ2-1|NA|TRBV19
CASSIAGGFSSYNEQFF
TGTGCCAGTAGTATAGCGGGGGGCTTTAGCTCCTACAATGAGCAGTTCTTC
>once|16|TRBJ2-1|NA|TRBV4-1
CASSQVHSLPLSGQFF
TGCGCCAGCAGCCAAGTCCATTCACTCCCCCTATCGGGGCAGTTCTTC
>NA|16|TRBJ2-1|NA|TRBV19
CASSSPQASSYNEQFF
TGTGCCAGTAGTTCCCCGCAGGCGAGCTCCTACAATGAGCAGTTCTTC
>NA|14|TRBJ2-5|NA|TRBV15
CATSRVPEGETQYF
TGTGCCACCAGCAGAGTTCCTGAGGGGGAGACCCAGTACTTC
>NA|17|TRBJ2-7|TRBD1|TRBV19
CASCIDRGIGKSYEQYF
TGTGCCAGTTGTATCGACAGGGGCATCGGAAAATCCTACGAGCAGTACTTC
>NA|14|TRBJ1-4|NA|TRBV6-1
CASSWGREGEKLFF
TGTGCCAGCAGCTGGGGCAGGGAGGGTGAAAAACTGTTTTTT